The source of this TCR beta chain is a study of human T cells and chemical hapten exposure. Study-wide results and caveats: Expanded TCRs created a significantly greater count of big CDR3 similarity clusters than controls did.

Germline V gene data show CDR1 as SGHKS and CDR2 as YYEKEE (reference sequence). The length of the CDR3 is 13 residues. Trimming stripped 5 bases from V and 5 bases from J, with 10 bases between. Time point meaning: patch test 1, 2 weeks after DPC sensitization. Treatment of the sample: therapeutic diphenylcyclopropenone sensitization with weekly scalp DPC. Total RNA was isolated from unfractionated whole blood. Patch tests were applied only after blood draws. The donor pool consisted of alopecia patients aged 18 to 70 years, considered suitable for DPC. This clonotype was picked up a small number of times. What it binds is unknown. Unique molecular identifiers were attached to individual cDNA molecules during library preparation. Via MiXCR, TCRdb re-called the RACE reads, giving one row per CDR3 protein. The top ten clones hold around 1.8% of a sample with about 52,000 distinct CDR3 sequences, about 10% of them seen once.

The sample consisted of whole blood, taken in connection with sensitization to the hapten diphenylcyclopropenone (DPC). The TCR sequence derives from a middle-aged woman with alopecia areata. Some clones in this sample may be carry-over from other donors' samples. V gene TRBV5-5 combines with J gene TRBJ2-2; D not resolved. The CDR3 loop is CASRELGTGELFF. CDR3 bases: TGTGCCAGCAGGGAATTGGGGACCGGGGAGCTGTTTTTT.